Below, 23 T cell receptor beta chains from the same sample are listed, as sequenced in a study of control samples from healthy donors and cancer patients (dated by TCRdb to about 2020). The library was built by means of the immunoSEQ multiplex PCR assay. Imported from immuneACCESS, the table was reduced by TCRdb to in-frame sequences with V and J called. These copies leave out some clones; in studies compared against another copy, an unresolved V gene accounts for under half, and the cause of the remainder is not known. Across this sample there are about 130,000 clones, with 75% to 95% seen only once. The top ten hold roughly 2.5% of the sample. Material: blood. The receptors were gathered from a man younger than 35 in good health.

This chain links TRBV5-1 with TRBJ2-5; 7 nucleotides line up with TRBD1. With 6 bases clipped from V and 12 bases from J, the junction kept 8 bases outside the gene matches. The CDR3 runs 11 residues. Germline CDR1 reads SGHRS; CDR2 reads YFSETQ. The CDR3 nucleotides are TGCGCCAGCACCACCGGGACAGACAAGTACTTC. The encoded protein is CASTTGTDKYF.

The V call is TRBV28, the J call TRBJ2-7; D possibly uses TRBD1 or TRBD2 (5 bases each). Per germline, CDR1 MDHEN and CDR2 SYDVKM. This CDR3 region has 13 residues. The V end was cut by 4 bases, the J end by 2 bases, with 9 bases between. CDR3 in amino acids: CASSWDGTYEQYF. CDR3 in DNA: TGTGCCAGCAGTTGGGACGGCACCTACGAGCAGTACTTC. Using reference TRBV28 and TRBJ2-7 for the parts outside the CDR3, the full variable domain is DVKVTQSSRYLVKRTGEKVFLECVQDMDHENMFWYRQDPGLGLRLIYFSYDVKMKEKGDIPEGYSVSREKKERFSLILESASTNQTSMYLCASSWDGTYEQYFGPGTRLTVT.

This sequence joins TRBV6-5 and TRBJ1-5; no clear D gene. This CDR3 contains 13 residues. The germline V gene encodes CDR1 MNHEY and CDR2 SVGAGI. V was trimmed by 6 bases and J by 2 bases, leaving 8 bases between them. The CDR3 DNA reads TGTGCCAGCAGCATGGGCGGCAATCAGCCCCAGCATTTT. Amino acid sequence: CASSMGGNQPQHF.

The genes are TRBV29-1 and TRBJ2-3; 7 bases agree with TRBD1. Germline V gene sequence: CDR1 SQVTM, CDR2 ANQGSEA. This CDR3 spans 14 amino acids. V gave up 6 bases and J gave up 2 bases; unmatched junction bases: 8. The DNA for the CDR3 is TGCAGCGTCACAGGGGTGGGGGTCACAGATACGCAGTATTTT. It specifies CSVTGVGVTDTQYF.

The chain links TRBV9 to TRBJ2-3; 7 bases align to TRBD2. Germline-derived CDR1 and CDR2 are SGDLS and YYNGEE. This CDR3 contains 14 residues. The junction had 5 bases not matched to a gene; V was cut back by 0 bases and J by 7 bases. Written as DNA, the CDR3 is TGTGCCAGCAGCGTAGAGACTAGCTTGAATACGCAGTATTTT. Protein: CASSVETSLNTQYF.

V is TRBV3-1 (or the pseudogene TRBV3-2) and J is TRBJ2-7; TRBD2 is a possible D gene (6 bases). CDR3 length: 14 residues. Per the germline V gene, CDR1 is LGHDT and CDR2 is YNNKEL (reference sequence). Trimming took 5 bases from V and 1 from J, leaving 12 bases between them. The CDR3, as DNA: TGTGCCAGCAGCTACGGGGGTTGGTCCTACGAGCAGTACTTC. This codes for CASSYGGWSYEQYF.

In this sample, this clone turned up once. The J gene is TRBJ2-1, the V gene TRBV3-1 (or the pseudogene TRBV3-2); the D is unclear. V was pared by 4 bases and J by 3 bases, with 10 bases between. Germline-derived CDR1 and CDR2 are LGHDT and YNNKEL (reference sequence). The CDR3 contains 14 residues. CDR3 bases: TGTGCCAGCAGCCCTCTTACCAACTACAATGAGCAGTTCTTC. This encodes CASSPLTNYNEQFF.

The rearrangement links TRBV30 to TRBJ1-1; TRBD1 is a possible D gene (5 bases). Trimming removed 4 bases from V and 0 bases from J, with 12 bases in between. The germline V gene has CDR1 GTSNPN and CDR2 SVGIG (reference sequence). CDR3 length: 14 residues. The CDR3 reads CAWIFGDLNTEAFF. The CDR3 coding sequence is TGTGCCTGGATCTTCGGGGACCTGAACACTGAAGCTTTCTTT.

The chain uses TRBV9 and TRBJ2-5; possibly TRBD2 for D (5 bases). CDR3 length equals 14 residues. Per germline, CDR1 SGDLS and CDR2 YYNGEE. The ends were cut back, 3 bases at V and 0 bases at J, with 9 bases in the middle. The DNA for the CDR3 is TGTGCCAGCAGCGCCTCGGGGTACCAAGAGACCCAGTACTTC. This gives the protein CASSASGYQETQYF. Full variable domain (missing parts from reference TRBV9 and TRBJ2-5): DSGVTQTPKHLITATGQRVTLRCSPRSGDLSVYWYQQSLDQGLQFLIQYYNGEERAKGNILERFSAQQFPDLHSELNLSSLELGDSALYFCASSASGYQETQYFGPGTRLLVL.

The V and J genes are TRBV27 and TRBJ1-4, with TRBD1 identical over 9 bases. Losses at the gene ends were 6 bases for V and 7 bases for J; bases not matched to a gene: 6. There are 14 residues in the CDR3. Per the germline V gene, CDR1 is MNHEY and CDR2 is SMNVEV (reference sequence). Here the CDR3 reads CASRMTGGGEKLFF. The CDR3 DNA is TGTGCCAGCAGAATGACAGGGGGAGGTGAAAAACTGTTTTTT.

This rearrangement joins TRBV25-1 to TRBJ1-3; D is perhaps TRBD1 (5 bases). Per the germline V gene, CDR1 is MGHDK and CDR2 is SYGVNS. This CDR3 has 15 amino acids. Trimming took off 1 base at V and 4 bases at J, with 11 bases between the two ends. CDR3 protein: CASSESVRGGNTIYF. CDR3 bases: TGTGCCAGCAGTGAATCGGTGAGGGGAGGAAACACCATATATTTT.

This clone was picked up a small number of times. The chain has TRBV28 and TRBJ1-5, with D perhaps TRBD1 (5 bases). There are 13 residues in the CDR3. Germline loops: CDR1 MDHEN, CDR2 SYDVKM. V was cut by 8 bases and J by 6 bases, with 14 bases left in between. Written as DNA, the CDR3 is TGTGCCAGCGCCGCGGGGGGTACTCAGCCCCAGCATTTT. Translation gives CASAAGGTQPQHF.

Only one count was recorded for this clone. The V and J genes are TRBV2 and TRBJ1-2, with D tentatively TRBD1 (6 bases). Trimming took off 5 bases at V and 8 bases at J, with 12 bases between the two ends. This CDR3 has 12 residues. From germline, CDR1 is SNHLY and CDR2 FYNNEI. This CDR3 reads CASSRQEAGYTF. The CDR3 DNA sequence: TGTGCCAGCAGTCGACAGGAAGCAGGCTACACCTTC.

The V gene is TRBV4-1, the J gene TRBJ1-1, with unresolved D. This CDR3 is 14 amino acids long. Germline CDR1 is MGHRA and CDR2 is YSYEKL. Trimming took off 5 bases at V and 1 base at J, with 11 bases between the two ends. This chain's CDR3 is CASSGPLRNTEAFF. The CDR3 DNA sequence: TGCGCCAGCAGCGGGCCGTTGCGGAACACTGAAGCTTTCTTT.

The chain links TRBV12-5 to TRBJ2-2; D may be TRBD2 (7 bases). The CDR3 totals 15 residues. Germline V gives CDR1 LGHNT, CDR2 FRNRAP. V was shortened by 11 bases and J by 9 bases, with 25 bases between the two germline ends. The CDR3 DNA reads TGTGCTCGGGGTGGGGGGGCGGGCGGGCGAAGGGAGCTGTTTTTT. Its protein product is CARGGGAGGRRELFF.

The chain links TRBV4-3 to TRBJ2-3; a weak D match, TRBD2 (6 bases). Trimming stripped 1 base from V and 0 bases from J, with 20 bases between. CDR3 size: 19 residues. Germline loops: CDR1 LGHNA, CDR2 YSLEER. CDR3 region: CASSQAHLLGGSSTDTQYF. The CDR3 nucleotides read TGCGCCAGCAGCCAAGCCCACCTCCTGGGGGGTTCCAGCACAGATACGCAGTATTTT.

The chain has TRBV5-4 and TRBJ2-5; D gene unclear. There are 14 residues in the CDR3. The V end lost 2 bases, the J end lost 2 bases, and 10 bases lay between the germline ends. The germline CDR1 and CDR2 sequences are SGHNT and YYREEE (reference sequence). CDR3 sequence (DNA): TGTGCCAGCAGCTTTTGGGCAGATCAAGAGACCCAGTACTTC. Its protein is CASSFWADQETQYF. The variable domain in full, with the rest retrieved from reference TRBV5-4 and TRBJ2-5, is ETGVTQSPTHLIKTRGQQVTLRCSSQSGHNTVSWYQQALGQGPQFIFQYYREEENGRGNFPPRFSGLQFPNYSSELNVNALELDDSALYLCASSFWADQETQYFGPGTRLLVL.

The chain joins TRBV19 to TRBJ2-3; 10 positions match TRBD1. The V and J ends lost 5 bases and 5 bases, in that order; junction bases with no gene match: 7. CDR1 is LNHDA and CDR2 is SQIVND in the germline V gene (reference sequence). This CDR3 comprises 15 residues. CDR3 sequence (DNA): TGTGCCAGTAGTGCGACAGGGGGCGTGGGAGATACGCAGTATTTT. Translation gives CASSATGGVGDTQYF.

The rearrangement links TRBV9 to TRBJ2-1; TRBD2 might be the D (6 bases). Looked up from germline, CDR1 is SGDLS and CDR2 is YYNGEE. The CDR3 totals 14 residues. The V end lost 3 bases, the J end lost 5 bases, and 12 bases lay between the germline ends. The chain's CDR3 is CASSGASADNEQFF. The CDR3 bases are TGTGCCAGCAGCGGTGCTAGCGCCGACAATGAGCAGTTCTTC.

The chain is built from TRBV6-6 and TRBJ2-1, with TRBD2 as a possible D gene (6 bases). This CDR3 comprises 12 residues. V dropped 7 bases and J dropped 7 bases, with 11 bases sitting between them. The V gene's germline CDR1 is MNHNY and CDR2 SVGAGI (reference sequence). The CDR3 loop reads CASTGGGNEQFF. The CDR3 DNA sequence: TGTGCCAGCACCGGTGGGGGGAATGAGCAGTTCTTC.

This chain links TRBV21-1 with TRBJ2-5. TRBV21-1 has pseudogene status. This CDR3 spans 15 amino acids. The DNA for the CDR3 is TGTGCCAGCAGCAGACTAGCAGGGGGGCAAGAGACCCAGTACTTC. It codes for CASSRLAGGQETQYF.

The chain is built from TRBV5-5 and TRBJ2-1; the D gene is possibly TRBD2 (6 bases). V lost 0 bases, J lost 0 bases, and 13 bases lay in between. This CDR3 has 17 residues. Per the germline V gene, CDR1 is SGHKS and CDR2 is YYEKEE (reference sequence). CDR3 sequence (DNA): TGTGCCAGCAGCTTGGGGCGGGCGGGGCTCTCCTACAATGAGCAGTTCTTC. This translates into CASSLGRAGLSYNEQFF. Supplemented by reference TRBV5-5 and TRBJ2-1, the full variable domain reads DAGVTQSPTHLIKTRGQQVTLRCSPISGHKSVSWYQQVLGQGPQFIFQYYEKEERGRGNFPDRFSARQFPNYSSELNVNALLLGDSALYLCASSLGRAGLSYNEQFFGPGTRLTVL.

This rearrangement joins TRBV9 to TRBJ2-1; 9 bases match TRBD2. The CDR3 totals 15 residues. Germline CDR1 SGDLS, CDR2 YYNGEE. V dropped 6 bases and J dropped 0; count of bases not matched to a gene: 4. The CDR3 reads CASTIAGASYNEQFF. CDR3 coding DNA: TGTGCCAGCACAATAGCGGGAGCCTCCTACAATGAGCAGTTCTTC.